This T cell receptor beta chain comes out of a study of T-cell memory formation after mild COVID-19. Whole-study context: TCR clusters largely stayed donor specific. Points from the study as a whole: In pre-infection memory, a portion of responding clones appeared, which suggested that cross-reactive memory joined. The main location of contracting CD4+ clones was CM and EM, and that of contracting CD8+ clones was EMRA.

cDNA libraries for TCR alpha and TCR beta, carrying sample barcodes and UMIs, came from 5'RACE with constant-segment primers. A single record per CDR3 protein comes from TCRdb applying MiXCR to the 5' RACE reads. The sample yields some 440,000 distinct CDR3 sequences, roughly 25% seen once. Comment on this clonotype: The antigen remains unidentified.

This clonotype was sampled from an adult woman who had mild COVID-19 (a few samples of this study predate the infection). Cell type and time point are not known. Sequenced input: PBMCs or a T cell subset sorted from them (not recorded which).

The CDR3 loop reads CASSPGLAGGPRSNEQFF. CDR3 sequence (DNA): TGTGCCAGCAGTCCCGGACTAGCGGGGGGCCCCAGGTCGAATGAGCAGTTCTTC. The V and J genes are TRBV2 and TRBJ2-1, with 14 bases identical to TRBD2. Germline V gives CDR1 SNHLY, CDR2 FYNNEI. The length of the CDR3 is 18 residues. With 5 bases clipped from V and 7 bases from J, the junction kept 13 bases outside the gene matches.